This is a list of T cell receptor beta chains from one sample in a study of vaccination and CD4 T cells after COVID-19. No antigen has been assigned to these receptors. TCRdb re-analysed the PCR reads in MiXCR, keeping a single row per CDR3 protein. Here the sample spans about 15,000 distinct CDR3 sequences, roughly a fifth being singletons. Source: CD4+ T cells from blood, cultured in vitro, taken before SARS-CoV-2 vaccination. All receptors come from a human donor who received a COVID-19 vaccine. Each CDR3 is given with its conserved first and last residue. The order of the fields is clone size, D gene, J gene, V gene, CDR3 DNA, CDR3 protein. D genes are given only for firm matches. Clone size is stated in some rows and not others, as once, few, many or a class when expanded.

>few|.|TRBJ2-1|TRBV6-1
TGTGCCAGCAGTGAAGGATGGGATTCCTACAATGAGCAGTTCTTC
CASSEGWDSYNEQFF
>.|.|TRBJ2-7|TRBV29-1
TGCAGCGTTGAAGTCAGCTACGAGCAGTACTTC
CSVEVSYEQYF
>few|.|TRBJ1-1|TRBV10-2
TGCGCCAGCAGTATTAGTGCGAGACAGTCAGCTGAAGCTTTCTTT
CASSISARQSAEAFF
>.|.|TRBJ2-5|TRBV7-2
TGTGCCAGCAGCACCCCTGGGGGGAGGCCGGCGGGGGCCCAAGAGACCCAGTACTTC
CASSTPGGRPAGAQETQYF
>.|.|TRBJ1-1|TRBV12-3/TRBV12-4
TGTGCCAGCAGTTTAGTGGCTGAAGCTTTCTTT
CASSLVAEAFF
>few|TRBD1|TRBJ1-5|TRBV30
TGTGCCTGGAGGGGACAGGCCCTCAATCAGCCCCAGCATTTT
CAWRGQALNQPQHF
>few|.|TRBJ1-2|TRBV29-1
TGCAGCGTTGGGGACGTTGGGGGCGGCTACACCTTC
CSVGDVGGGYTF
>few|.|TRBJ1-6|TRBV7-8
TGTGCCAGCAGCTTAGTCTCTGCTCAGGGGCTCAGGGCCTATAATTCACCCCTCCACTTT
CASSLVSAQGLRAYNSPLHF
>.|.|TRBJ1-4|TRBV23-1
TGCGCCAGCAGTCCGGACCGGGACTCAGGGGTTAGAAAACTGTTTTTT
CASSPDRDSGVRKLFF
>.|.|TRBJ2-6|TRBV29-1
TGCTCGGTAAAGACGGCTGGGGCCAACGTCCTGACTTTC
CSVKTAGANVLTF
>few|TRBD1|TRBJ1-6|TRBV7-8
TGTGCCAGCAGCTTAGTAGGGACAGCAGACCCTGGTTCACCCCTCCACTTT
CASSLVGTADPGSPLHF
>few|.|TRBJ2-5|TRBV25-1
TGTGCCAGCAGGGTCGGGGGAGAGACCCAGTACTTC
CASRVGGETQYF
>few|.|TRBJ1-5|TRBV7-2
TGTGCCAGCAGCTCGGCGGTCAGCAATCAGCCCCAGCATTTT
CASSSAVSNQPQHF
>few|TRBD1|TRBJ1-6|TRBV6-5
TGTGCCAGCAGTTACCCGAGGACAGGGAGAAATTCACCCCTCCACTTT
CASSYPRTGRNSPLHF
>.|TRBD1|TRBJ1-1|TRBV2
TGTGCCAGCAGGTGGGACAGGGATGCTTCTGAAGCTTTCTTT
CASRWDRDASEAFF
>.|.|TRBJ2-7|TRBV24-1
TGTGCCACCAGTTCGGGCCCGCGGGAGCAGTACTTC
CATSSGPREQYF
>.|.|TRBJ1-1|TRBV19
TGTGCCAGTAGTCTTCTGACAGCAAACACTGAAGCTTTCTTT
CASSLLTANTEAFF